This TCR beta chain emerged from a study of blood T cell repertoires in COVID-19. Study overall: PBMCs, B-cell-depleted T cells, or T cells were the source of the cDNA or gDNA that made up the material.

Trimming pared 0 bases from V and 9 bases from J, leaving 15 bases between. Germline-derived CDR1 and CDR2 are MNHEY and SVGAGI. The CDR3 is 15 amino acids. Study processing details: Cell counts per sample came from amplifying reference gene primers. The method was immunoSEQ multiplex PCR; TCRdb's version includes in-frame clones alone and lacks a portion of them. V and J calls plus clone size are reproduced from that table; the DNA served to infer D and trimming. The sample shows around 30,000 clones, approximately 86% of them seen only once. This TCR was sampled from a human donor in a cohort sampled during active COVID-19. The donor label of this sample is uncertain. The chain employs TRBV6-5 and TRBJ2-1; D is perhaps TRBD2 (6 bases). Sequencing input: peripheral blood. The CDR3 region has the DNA TGTGCCAGCAGTTACTCGAGTTGGCGGGATAGTGAGCAGTTCTTC. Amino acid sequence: CASSYSSWRDSEQFF.